This T cell receptor beta chain was identified in a study of T cells in pancreatic ductal adenocarcinoma. The CDR3 consists of 15 residues. The germline V gene has CDR1 MRHNA and CDR2 SNTAGT. V lost 6 bases and J lost 3; bases outside the gene matches: 8. Only in-frame clones appear in the TCRdb table, and some are missing; sequencing was by immunoSEQ multiplex PCR. The table has under 30,000 clones, around 94% seen once. No neoadjuvant therapy was given to the selected pancreatic ductal adenocarcinoma patients before their surgery. This sequence originates from a human donor with pancreatic ductal adenocarcinoma. The sequenced material came from PBMCs. The genes are TRBV6-4 and TRBJ1-5; 7 positions match TRBD1. For the CDR3, the DNA is TGTGCCAGCAGCAAGTCAGGGGGTCTCAATCAGCCCCAGCATTTT. It specifies CASSKSGGLNQPQHF.